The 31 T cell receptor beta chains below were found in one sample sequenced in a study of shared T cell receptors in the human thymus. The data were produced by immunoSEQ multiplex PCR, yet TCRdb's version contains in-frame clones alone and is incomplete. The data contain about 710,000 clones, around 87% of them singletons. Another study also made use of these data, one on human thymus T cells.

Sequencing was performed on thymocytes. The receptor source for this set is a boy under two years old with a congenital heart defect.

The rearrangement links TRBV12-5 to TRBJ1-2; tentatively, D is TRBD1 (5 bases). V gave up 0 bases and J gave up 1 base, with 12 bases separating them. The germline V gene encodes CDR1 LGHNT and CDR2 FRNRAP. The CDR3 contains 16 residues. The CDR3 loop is CASGLVLGHRNYGYTF. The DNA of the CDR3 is TGTGCTAGTGGTTTGGTACTCGGACACCGTAACTATGGCTACACCTTC.

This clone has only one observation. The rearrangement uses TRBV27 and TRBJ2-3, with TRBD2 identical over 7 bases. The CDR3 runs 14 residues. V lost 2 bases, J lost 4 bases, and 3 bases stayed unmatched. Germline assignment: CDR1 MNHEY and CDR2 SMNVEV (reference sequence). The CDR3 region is CASSLIAGSDTQYF. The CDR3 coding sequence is TGTGCCAGCAGTTTAATAGCGGGTTCAGATACGCAGTATTTT.

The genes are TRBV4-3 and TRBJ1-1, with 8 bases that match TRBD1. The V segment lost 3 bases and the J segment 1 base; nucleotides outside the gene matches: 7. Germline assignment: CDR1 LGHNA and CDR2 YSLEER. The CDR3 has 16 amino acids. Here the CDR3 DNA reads TGCGCCAGCAGCCACCCCCAAGGACAGGGGAACACTGAAGCTTTCTTT. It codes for CASSHPQGQGNTEAFF.

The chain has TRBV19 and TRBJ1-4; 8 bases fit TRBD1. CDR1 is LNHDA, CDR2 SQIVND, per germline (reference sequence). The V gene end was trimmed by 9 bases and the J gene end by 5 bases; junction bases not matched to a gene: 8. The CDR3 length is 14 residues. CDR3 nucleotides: TGTGCCAGCCAGAACCGGGACAGGAATGAAAAACTGTTTTTT. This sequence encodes CASQNRDRNEKLFF.

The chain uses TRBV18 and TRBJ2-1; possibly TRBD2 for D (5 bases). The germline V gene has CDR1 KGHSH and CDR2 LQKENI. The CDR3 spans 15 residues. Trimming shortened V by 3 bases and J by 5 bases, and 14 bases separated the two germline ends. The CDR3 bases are TGTGCCAGCTCACCGAAAACTAGTAGCGACAATGAGCAGTTCTTC. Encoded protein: CASSPKTSSDNEQFF.

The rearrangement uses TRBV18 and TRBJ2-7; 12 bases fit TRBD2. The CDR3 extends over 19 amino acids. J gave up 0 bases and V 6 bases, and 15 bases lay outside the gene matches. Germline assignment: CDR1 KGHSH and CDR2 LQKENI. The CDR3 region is CASSPAGTSGSQSSYEQYF. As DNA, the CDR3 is TGTGCCAGCTCGCCGGCCGGGACTAGCGGGTCCCAGAGCTCCTACGAGCAGTACTTC.

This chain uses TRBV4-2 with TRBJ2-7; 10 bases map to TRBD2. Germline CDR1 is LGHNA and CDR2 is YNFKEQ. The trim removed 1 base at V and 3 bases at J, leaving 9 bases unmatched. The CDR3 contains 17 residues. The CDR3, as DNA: TGTGCCAGCAGCCAAGCGGCCCAACTAGCGGGGAACTACGAGCAGTACTTC. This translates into CASSQAAQLAGNYEQYF.

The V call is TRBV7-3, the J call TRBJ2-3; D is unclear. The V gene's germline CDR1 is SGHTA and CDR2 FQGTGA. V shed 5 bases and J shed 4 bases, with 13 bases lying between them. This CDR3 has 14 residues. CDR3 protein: CASSPSTGPDTQYF. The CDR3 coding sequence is TGTGCCAGCAGCCCCTCGACTGGCCCAGATACGCAGTATTTT.

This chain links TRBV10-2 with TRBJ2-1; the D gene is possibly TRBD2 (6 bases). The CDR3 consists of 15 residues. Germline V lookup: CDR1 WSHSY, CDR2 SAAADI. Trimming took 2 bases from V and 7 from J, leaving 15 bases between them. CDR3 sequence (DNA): TGCGCCAGCAGTGAGATAGGGACTCGTAGTAATGAGCAGTTCTTC. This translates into CASSEIGTRSNEQFF.

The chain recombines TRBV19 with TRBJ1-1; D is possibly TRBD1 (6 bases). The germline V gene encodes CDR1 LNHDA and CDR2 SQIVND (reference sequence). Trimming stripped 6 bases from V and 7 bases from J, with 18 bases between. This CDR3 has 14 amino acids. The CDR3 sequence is CASRQGNLHCEAFF. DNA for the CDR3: TGTGCCAGTAGGCAGGGGAACCTACACTGTGAAGCTTTCTTT.

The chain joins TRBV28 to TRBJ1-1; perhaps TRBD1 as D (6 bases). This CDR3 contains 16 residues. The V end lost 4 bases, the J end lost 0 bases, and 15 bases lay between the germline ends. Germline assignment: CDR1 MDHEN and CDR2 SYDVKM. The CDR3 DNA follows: TGTGCCAGCAGTTCAGAGGACAGACTAATGAACACTGAAGCTTTCTTT. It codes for CASSSEDRLMNTEAFF. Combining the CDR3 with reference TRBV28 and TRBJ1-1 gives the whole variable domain DVKVTQSSRYLVKRTGEKVFLECVQDMDHENMFWYRQDPGLGLRLIYFSYDVKMKEKGDIPEGYSVSREKKERFSLILESASTNQTSMYLCASSSEDRLMNTEAFFGQGTRLTVV.

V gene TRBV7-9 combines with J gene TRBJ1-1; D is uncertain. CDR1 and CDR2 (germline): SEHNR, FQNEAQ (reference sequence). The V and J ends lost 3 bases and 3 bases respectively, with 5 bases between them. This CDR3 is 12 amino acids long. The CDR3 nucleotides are TGTGCCAGCAGCTTGAGGGACACTGAAGCTTTCTTT. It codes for CASSLRDTEAFF.

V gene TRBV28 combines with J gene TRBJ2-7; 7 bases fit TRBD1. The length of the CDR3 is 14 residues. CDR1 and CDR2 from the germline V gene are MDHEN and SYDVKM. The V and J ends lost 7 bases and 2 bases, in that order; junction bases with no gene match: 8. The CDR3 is CASNAQGMTYEQYF. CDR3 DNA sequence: TGTGCCAGCAATGCACAGGGGATGACCTACGAGCAGTACTTC.

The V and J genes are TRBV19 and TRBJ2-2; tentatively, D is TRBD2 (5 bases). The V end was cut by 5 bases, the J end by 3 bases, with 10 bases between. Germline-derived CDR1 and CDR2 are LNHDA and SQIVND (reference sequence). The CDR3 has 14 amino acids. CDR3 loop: CASSAGLHTGELFF. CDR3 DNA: TGTGCCAGTAGTGCCGGACTGCACACCGGGGAGCTGTTTTTT.

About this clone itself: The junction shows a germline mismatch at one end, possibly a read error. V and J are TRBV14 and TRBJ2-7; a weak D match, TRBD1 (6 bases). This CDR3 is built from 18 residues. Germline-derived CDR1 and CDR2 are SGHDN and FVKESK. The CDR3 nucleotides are TGTGCCAGCAGCCCACAGGGACCGGGATCCCTCCCCTCCTACAAGCAGTACTTC. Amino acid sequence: CASSPQGPGSLPSYKQYF.

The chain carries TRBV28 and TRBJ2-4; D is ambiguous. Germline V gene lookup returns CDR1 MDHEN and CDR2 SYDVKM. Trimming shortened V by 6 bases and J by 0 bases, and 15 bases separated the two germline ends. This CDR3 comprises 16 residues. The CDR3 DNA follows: TGTGCCAGCAGGCGACAAGGAATACTAGCCAAAAACATTCAGTACTTC. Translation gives CASRRQGILAKNIQYF.

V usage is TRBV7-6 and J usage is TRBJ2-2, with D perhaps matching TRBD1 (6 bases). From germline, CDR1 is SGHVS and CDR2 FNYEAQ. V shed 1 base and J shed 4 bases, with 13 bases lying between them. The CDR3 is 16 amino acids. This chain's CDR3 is CASSLVLDSPTGELFF. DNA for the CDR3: TGTGCCAGCAGCTTAGTGTTGGACAGCCCCACCGGGGAGCTGTTTTTT.

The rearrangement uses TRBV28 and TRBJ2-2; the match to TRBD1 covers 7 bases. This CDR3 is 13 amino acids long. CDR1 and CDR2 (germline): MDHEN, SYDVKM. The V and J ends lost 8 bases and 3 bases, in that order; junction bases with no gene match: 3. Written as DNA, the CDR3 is TGTGCCAGCGTCCAGGGGGACACCGGGGAGCTGTTTTTT. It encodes CASVQGDTGELFF.

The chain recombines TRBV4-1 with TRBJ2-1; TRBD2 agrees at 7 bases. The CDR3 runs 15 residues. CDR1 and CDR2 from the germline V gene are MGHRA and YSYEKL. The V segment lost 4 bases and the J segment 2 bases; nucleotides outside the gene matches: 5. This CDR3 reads CASSREGMAYNEQFF. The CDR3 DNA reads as TGCGCCAGCAGCCGGGAGGGAATGGCCTACAATGAGCAGTTCTTC.

For the CDR3, the DNA is TGTGCCAGCAGCCTGAGCGGGAGGGCCTCGGATACGCAGTATTTT. This gives the protein CASSLSGRASDTQYF. V gene TRBV25-1 combines with J gene TRBJ2-3; 10 nucleotides agree with TRBD2. Looked up from germline, CDR1 is MGHDK and CDR2 is SYGVNS. This CDR3 comprises 15 residues. The trim removed 6 bases at V and 6 bases at J, leaving 9 bases unmatched.

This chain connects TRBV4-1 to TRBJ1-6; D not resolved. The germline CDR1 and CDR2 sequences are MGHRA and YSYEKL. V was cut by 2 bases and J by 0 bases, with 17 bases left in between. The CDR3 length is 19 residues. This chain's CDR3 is CASSQLFSLSSSYNSPLHF. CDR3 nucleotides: TGCGCCAGCAGCCAACTTTTTAGCCTTTCAAGCTCCTATAATTCACCCCTCCACTTT.

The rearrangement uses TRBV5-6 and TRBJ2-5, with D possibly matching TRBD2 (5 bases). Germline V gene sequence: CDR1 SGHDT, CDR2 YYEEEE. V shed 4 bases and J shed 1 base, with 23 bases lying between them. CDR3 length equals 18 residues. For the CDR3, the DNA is TGTGCCAGCAGCCCAGGAGGTTGGACTTTCCCCACCCAAGAGACCCAGTACTTC. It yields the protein CASSPGGWTFPTQETQYF.

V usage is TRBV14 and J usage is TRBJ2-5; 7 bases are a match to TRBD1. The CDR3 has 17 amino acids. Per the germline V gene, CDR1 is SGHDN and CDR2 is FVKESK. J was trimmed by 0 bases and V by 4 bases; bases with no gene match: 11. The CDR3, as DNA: TGTGCCAGCAGCCTTTTCTCCGGGACAGCGTACCAAGAGACCCAGTACTTC. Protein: CASSLFSGTAYQETQYF.

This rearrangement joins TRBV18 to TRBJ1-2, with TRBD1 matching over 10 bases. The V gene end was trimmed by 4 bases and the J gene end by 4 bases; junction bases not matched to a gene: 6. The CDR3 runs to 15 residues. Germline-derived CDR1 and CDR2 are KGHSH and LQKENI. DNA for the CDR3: TGTGCCAGCTCACGCGGGGACAGGGGCACCTATGGCTACACCTTC. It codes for CASSRGDRGTYGYTF.

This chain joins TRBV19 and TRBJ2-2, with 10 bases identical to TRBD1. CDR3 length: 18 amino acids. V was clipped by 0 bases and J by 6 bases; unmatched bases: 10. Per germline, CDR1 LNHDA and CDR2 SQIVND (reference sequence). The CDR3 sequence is CASSIDPLDRGAAGELFF. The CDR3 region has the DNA TGTGCCAGTAGTATAGATCCCCTGGACAGGGGGGCGGCCGGGGAGCTGTTTTTT.

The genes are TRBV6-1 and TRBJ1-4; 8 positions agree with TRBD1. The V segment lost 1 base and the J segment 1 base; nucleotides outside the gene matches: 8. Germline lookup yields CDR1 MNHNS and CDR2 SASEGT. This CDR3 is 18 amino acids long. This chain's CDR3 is CASSEGAGGAQTNEKLFF. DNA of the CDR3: TGTGCCAGCAGTGAAGGGGCAGGGGGCGCACAAACTAATGAAAAACTGTTTTTT.

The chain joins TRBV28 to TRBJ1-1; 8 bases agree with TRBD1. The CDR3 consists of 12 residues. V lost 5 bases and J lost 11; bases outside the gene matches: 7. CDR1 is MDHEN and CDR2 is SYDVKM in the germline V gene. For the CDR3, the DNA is TGTGCCAGCAGTCCCCAGGGGGCTGGGGCTTTCTTT. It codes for CASSPQGAGAFF.

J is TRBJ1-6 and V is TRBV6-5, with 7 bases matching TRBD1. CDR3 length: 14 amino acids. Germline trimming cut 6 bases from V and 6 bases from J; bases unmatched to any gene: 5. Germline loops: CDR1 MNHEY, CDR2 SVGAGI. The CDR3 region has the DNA TGTGCCAGCAGCCCGACAGGGATTAATTCACCCCTCCACTTT. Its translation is CASSPTGINSPLHF.

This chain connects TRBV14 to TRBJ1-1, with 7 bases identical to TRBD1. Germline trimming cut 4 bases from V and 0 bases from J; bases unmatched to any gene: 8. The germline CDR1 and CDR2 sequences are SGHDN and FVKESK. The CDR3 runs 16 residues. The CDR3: CASSRETGSMNTEAFF. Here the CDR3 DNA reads TGTGCCAGCAGCCGAGAGACAGGGAGCATGAACACTGAAGCTTTCTTT.

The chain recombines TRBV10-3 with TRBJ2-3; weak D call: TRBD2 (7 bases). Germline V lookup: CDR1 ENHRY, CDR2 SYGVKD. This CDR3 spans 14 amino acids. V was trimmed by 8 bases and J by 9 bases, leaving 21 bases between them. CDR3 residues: CAIPWGGRLVTQYF. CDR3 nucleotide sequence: TGTGCCATCCCTTGGGGGGGCCGTCTAGTCACGCAGTATTTT.

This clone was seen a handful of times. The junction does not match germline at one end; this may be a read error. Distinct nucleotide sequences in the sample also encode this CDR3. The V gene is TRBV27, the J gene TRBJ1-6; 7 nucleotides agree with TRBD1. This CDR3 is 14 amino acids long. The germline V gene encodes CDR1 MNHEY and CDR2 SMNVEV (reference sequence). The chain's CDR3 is CASRDRSHNSPLHF. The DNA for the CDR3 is TGTGCCAGCAGGGACAGGTCCCATAATTCCCCCCTCCACTTT.